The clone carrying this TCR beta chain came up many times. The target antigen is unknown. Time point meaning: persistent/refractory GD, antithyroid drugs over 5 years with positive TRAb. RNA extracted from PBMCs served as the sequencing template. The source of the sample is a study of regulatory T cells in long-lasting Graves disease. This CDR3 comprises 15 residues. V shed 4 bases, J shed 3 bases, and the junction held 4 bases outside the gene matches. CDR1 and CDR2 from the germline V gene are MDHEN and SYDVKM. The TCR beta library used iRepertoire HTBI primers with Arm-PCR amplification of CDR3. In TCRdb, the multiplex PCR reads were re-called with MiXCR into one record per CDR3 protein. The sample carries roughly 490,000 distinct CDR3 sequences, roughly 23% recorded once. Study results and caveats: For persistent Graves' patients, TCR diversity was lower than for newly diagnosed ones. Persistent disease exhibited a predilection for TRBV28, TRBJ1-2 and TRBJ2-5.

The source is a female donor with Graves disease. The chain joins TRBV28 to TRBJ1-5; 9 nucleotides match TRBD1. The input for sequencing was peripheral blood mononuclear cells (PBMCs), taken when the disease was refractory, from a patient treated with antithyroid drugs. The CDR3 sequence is CASSWDRAINQPQHF. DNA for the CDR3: TGTGCCAGCAGTTGGGACAGGGCGATCAATCAGCCCCAGCATTTT.